One sample yielded the 10 T cell receptor beta chains listed below, sequenced in a study of blood T cell repertoires in COVID-19. Some clones are missing from TCRdb's copy, which holds only in-frame ones; the method was immunoSEQ multiplex PCR. The sample yields about 160,000 clones, over 70% seen once. What was sequenced was PBMCs or T cells enriched from blood (not recorded which). These TCRs come from a woman aged 60-75 years who had recovered from COVID-19.

V and J are TRBV6-6 and TRBJ2-1, with 8 nucleotides matching TRBD1. CDR1 and CDR2 from the germline V gene are MNHNY and SVGAGI (reference sequence). The ends lost 5 bases at V and 4 bases at J; junction bases unmatched: 4. There are 14 residues in the CDR3. The CDR3 bases are TGTGCCAGCAGTCTGCAGGGGGCGTACAATGAGCAGTTCTTC. Amino acid sequence: CASSLQGAYNEQFF.

The chain couples TRBV5-1 to TRBJ1-1, with D maybe TRBD1 (6 bases). From germline, CDR1 is SGHRS and CDR2 YFSETQ. The CDR3 contains 16 residues. The V end was cut by 5 bases, the J end by 5 bases, with 22 bases between. The CDR3 region is CASRAQGAGARTEAFF. The CDR3 nucleotides are TGCGCCAGCAGAGCCCAAGGAGCAGGGGCTAGGACTGAAGCTTTCTTT.

The chain combines TRBV5-5 with TRBJ2-7; TRBD1 matches 7 bases. J lost 5 bases, V lost 4 bases, and 9 bases had no gene match. The length of the CDR3 is 14 residues. Germline V gene sequence: CDR1 SGHKS, CDR2 YYEKEE (reference sequence). In DNA form, the CDR3 reads TGTGCCAGCAGCCAAGACAGGGTAGCGAACGAGCAGTACTTC. It codes for CASSQDRVANEQYF.

This sequence joins TRBV27 and TRBJ1-1; a weak D match, TRBD1 (6 bases). CDR3 size: 15 residues. The V gene's germline CDR1 is MNHEY and CDR2 SMNVEV (reference sequence). The V end lost 0 bases, the J end lost 3 bases, and 11 bases lay between the germline ends. The CDR3 DNA is TGTGCCAGCAGTTTATCTCCAGGGGCATACACTGAAGCTTTCTTT. Protein sequence: CASSLSPGAYTEAFF.

The V and J genes are TRBV15 and TRBJ2-5; 11 nucleotides line up with TRBD2. V shed 0 bases, J shed 5 bases, and the junction held 11 bases outside the gene matches. Looked up from germline, CDR1 is LNHNV and CDR2 is YYDKDF (reference sequence). CDR3 length: 18 residues. The CDR3 spells CATSRDGKFASGGETQYF. The CDR3 DNA is TGTGCCACCAGCAGAGATGGAAAATTTGCTAGCGGGGGGGAGACCCAGTACTTC.

The chain employs TRBV27 and TRBJ1-5; D might be TRBD1 (5 bases). The germline CDR1 and CDR2 sequences are MNHEY and SMNVEV (reference sequence). The CDR3 length is 13 residues. The germline V and J ends were trimmed by 8 bases and 0 bases, with 8 bases remaining between them. The CDR3 sequence: CASRQYSNQPQHF. The CDR3 nucleotides read TGTGCCAGCCGACAGTATAGCAATCAGCCCCAGCATTTT.

This chain links TRBV10-2 with TRBJ1-2, with TRBD1 as a possible D gene (5 bases). Germline-derived CDR1 and CDR2 are WSHSY and SAAADI. Trimming removed 0 bases at V and 4 bases at J, with 12 bases between. The CDR3 contains 15 residues. The CDR3 bases are TGCGCCAGCAGTGAGTCGATGGCCGGGGGCTATGGCTACACCTTC. Translating it yields CASSESMAGGYGYTF.

Concerning this clone itself: This sample includes further DNA sequences coding for the same CDR3. The rearrangement uses TRBV30 and TRBJ1-1, with a tentative D call TRBD1 (6 bases). Germline CDR1 is GTSNPN and CDR2 is SVGIG (reference sequence). CDR3 size: 13 residues. V lost 3 bases, J lost 1 base, and 9 bases lay in between. CDR3 sequence: CAWRTGPNTEAFF. Written as DNA, the CDR3 is TGTGCCTGGAGGACAGGACCGAACACTGAAGCTTTCTTT.

V usage is TRBV25-1 and J usage is TRBJ1-2, with D perhaps matching TRBD1 (6 bases). This CDR3 spans 13 amino acids. Trimming removed 4 bases from V and 8 bases from J, with 14 bases in between. Germline V gene lookup returns CDR1 MGHDK and CDR2 SYGVNS. The CDR3 region is CASSGAAGDGYTF. As DNA, the CDR3 is TGTGCCAGCAGTGGGGCCGCAGGGGACGGCTACACCTTC.

The rearrangement links TRBV19 to TRBJ1-6; D perhaps matches TRBD1 (6 bases). The germline V gene encodes CDR1 LNHDA and CDR2 SQIVND (reference sequence). Trimming shortened V by 6 bases and J by 8 bases, and 17 bases separated the two germline ends. CDR3 length: 15 amino acids. The CDR3 here is CASSTPGQPYSPLHF. CDR3 sequence (DNA): TGTGCCAGTAGCACACCCGGACAGCCGTATTCACCCCTCCACTTT.